This T cell receptor (beta chain) was captured by sequencing in a study of Ad26.COV2.S vaccination and SARS-CoV-2 variants. This clone occurred a few times. The data were produced by immunoSEQ multiplex PCR, yet TCRdb's version contains in-frame clones alone and is incomplete. The table includes some 640,000 clones, roughly 90% detected once. The V end lost 4 bases, the J end lost 7 bases, and 18 bases lay between the germline ends. The CDR3 covers 15 residues. CDR1 SGDLS and CDR2 YYNGEE come from the germline V gene. Treatment meaning: 15 to 20 received Ad26.COV2.S at low or high dose, single or two shots; about five received placebo; per-sample allocation not given. Day 63 after the first injection of vaccine or placebo was the sampling time. Boston provided a donor who was an adult aged 18-55 years.

Specimen: peripheral blood, collected in a trial of Ad26.COV2.S vaccine versus placebo. V is TRBV9 and J is TRBJ2-1, with D maybe TRBD2 (8 bases). This TCR was recovered from a person between 18 and 60 years old who received the Ad26.COV2.S COVID-19 vaccine or a placebo. CDR3 nucleotides: TGTGCCAGCAGCCCCCGGGAGGGGGCGAGTAATGAGCAGTTCTTC. It yields the protein CASSPREGASNEQFF.